This T cell receptor (beta chain) is from a study of T cells after posttransplantation cyclophosphamide. Comment on this clone: Its antigen remains unidentified.

CDR1 and CDR2 from the germline V gene are MNHEY and SMNVEV (reference sequence). The CDR3 extends over 12 amino acids. Trimming left V 6 bases short and J 5 bases short, with 7 bases between. Regarding the study as a whole: Later post-transplant blood repertoires were often dominated by donor CD8+ memory clones. Recipient CMV seropositivity and CMV reactivation strongly tracked TRB clonality.

Profiled with immunoSEQ multiplex PCR; TCRdb holds only in-frame clones, not every one. The top ten clones hold 26% of a sample with around 3,000 clones, around three fifths of them seen once. The specimen was memory CD8+ T cells sorted from blood. This chain uses TRBV27 with TRBJ2-2; D may be TRBD1 (5 bases). This clonotype was obtained from a woman between 25 and 40 years old in good health and a related stem cell transplant donor. The CDR3 nucleotides read TGTGCCAGCAGGGGGCCTACCGGGGAGCTGTTTTTT. Amino acids: CASRGPTGELFF.